This TCR beta chain is from a study of a mutant IDH1 vaccine in newly diagnosed glioma. Assay used: immunoSEQ multiplex PCR; TCRdb lists only in-frame clones, some missing. The sample contains tens of thousands of clones, about 80% of which appear only once. Time point indicated: week 23, last vaccination. It was 300 ug of mutant IDH1 20-mer peptide that made up each vaccine dose, given with topical imiquimod. This clone appeared a few times. The antigen is unknown. Germline lookup yields CDR1 LNHDA and CDR2 SQIVND (reference sequence). The CDR3 extends over 14 amino acids. The ends were cut back, 1 base at V and 0 bases at J, with 6 bases in the middle.

The sample was PBMCs, taken from a glioma patient whose treatment included an IDH1 peptide vaccine. The V call is TRBV19, the J call TRBJ1-1; D ambiguous. This clonotype originated in a man aged 40-49 years with glioma. The CDR3 loop is CASSIGRVNTEAFF. The CDR3, as DNA: TGTGCCAGTAGTATAGGTCGAGTGAACACTGAAGCTTTCTTT.